These 29 T cell receptor beta chains were sequenced from one sample in a study of shared clonotypes between healthy human individuals. This table comes from immunoSEQ multiplex PCR, and its TCRdb copy is limited to in-frame clones, with some not included. The sample holds 2,500,000 or so clones, 92% seen once. Sequencing was done on a sample of naive CD4+ T cells from PBMCs. Subset noted: CD45RA+ positively selected. These receptors originate from a young man in good health. Some clones in this sample may be carry-over from other donors' samples.

The chain joins TRBV7-3 to TRBJ2-2; 7 bases are a match to TRBD2. The CDR3 length is 17 residues. V trimming: 1 base; J trimming: 0 bases; junction bases outside the gene matches: 5. CDR1 and CDR2 from the germline V gene are SGHTA and FQGTGA. The CDR3 region has the DNA TGTGCCAGCAGCTTAATGGGACTATTCCCGAACACCGGGGAGCTGTTTTTT. Amino acid sequence: CASSLMGLFPNTGELFF.

This clone was found once. J is TRBJ1-2 and V is TRBV7-2, with D hard to call. From germline, CDR1 is SGHTA and CDR2 FQGNSA. CDR3 length: 13 amino acids. V was cut by 2 bases and J by 8 bases, with 12 bases left in between. CDR3 nucleotides: TGTGCCAGCAGCTTATCAGAGGTGGACGGCTACACCTTC. Its translation: CASSLSEVDGYTF.

V usage is TRBV5-1 and J usage is TRBJ2-3, with a tentative D call TRBD1 (6 bases). The CDR3 totals 17 residues. Germline CDR1 and CDR2: SGHRS and YFSETQ. The V end was cut by 0 bases, the J end by 0 bases, with 14 bases between. CDR3 sequence: CASSLAGAYFSTDTQYF. The CDR3 region has the DNA TGCGCCAGCAGCTTGGCAGGGGCGTATTTTAGCACAGATACGCAGTATTTT.

This sequence joins TRBV5-1 and TRBJ2-3, with TRBD1 identical over 7 bases. There are 18 residues in the CDR3. V gave up 0 bases and J gave up 2 bases; unmatched junction bases: 12. Germline CDR1 is SGHRS and CDR2 is YFSETQ. The CDR3 DNA follows: TGCGCCAGCAGCTTGGACAGGGGCACAATCCCCACCACAGATACGCAGTATTTT. This translates into CASSLDRGTIPTTDTQYF.

The CDR3 region is CASSRDFTDTQYF. The CDR3 DNA reads TGCGCCAGCAGCCGGGACTTCACAGATACGCAGTATTTT. The chain has TRBV5-1 and TRBJ2-3, with D maybe TRBD2 (6 bases). CDR3 length: 13 residues. V lost 4 bases, J lost 2 bases, and 8 bases lay in between. Germline-derived CDR1 and CDR2 are SGHRS and YFSETQ.

J is TRBJ2-7 and V is TRBV2, with a weak D call TRBD2 (7 bases). Germline V gives CDR1 SNHLY, CDR2 FYNNEI. The CDR3 contains 16 residues. Trimming removed 6 bases at V and 5 bases at J, with 23 bases between. CDR3 nucleotide sequence: TGTGCCAGCAGCCCACGAGGGGGGGAGGGTCTCAACGAGCAGTACTTC. This encodes CASSPRGGEGLNEQYF.

The CDR3 protein is CASSQGTSGISYEQYF. The CDR3 bases are TGTGCCAGCAGCCAGGGGACTAGCGGGATATCCTACGAGCAGTACTTC. The chain recombines TRBV4-2 with TRBJ2-7; TRBD2 agrees at 13 bases. This CDR3 comprises 16 residues. The junction had 3 bases not matched to a gene; V was cut back by 3 bases and J by 1 base. Germline-derived CDR1 and CDR2 are LGHNA and YNFKEQ.

The rearrangement uses TRBV27 and TRBJ2-5; a possible D gene is TRBD1 (6 bases). CDR1 is MNHEY, CDR2 SMNVEV, per germline (reference sequence). V lost 3 bases and J 4 bases, leaving 21 bases between the germline ends. CDR3 length: 17 amino acids. CDR3 region: CASSFSSFRGRGETQYF. As DNA, the CDR3 is TGTGCCAGCAGTTTCTCCTCATTCAGGGGCCGAGGAGAGACCCAGTACTTC.

V and J are TRBV9 and TRBJ2-1; tentatively, D is TRBD2 (6 bases). CDR3 length equals 15 residues. The germline V and J ends were trimmed by 0 bases and 8 bases, with 15 bases remaining between them. Per germline, CDR1 SGDLS and CDR2 YYNGEE. The CDR3 reads CASSVVTGEHDEQFF. The CDR3 bases are TGTGCCAGCAGCGTAGTGACGGGAGAACATGATGAGCAGTTCTTC.

The rearrangement links TRBV6-1 to TRBJ2-5; 10 nucleotides agree with TRBD1. V lost 10 bases, J lost 6 bases, and 11 bases stayed unmatched. Per germline, CDR1 MNHNS and CDR2 SASEGT. This CDR3 spans 14 amino acids. CDR3 DNA sequence: TGTGCCACTCACTTAGGGACAGGGGCAAAGACCCAGTACTTC. Its translation: CATHLGTGAKTQYF.

V and J are TRBV7-6 and TRBJ2-5; no definite D call. The CDR3 sequence is 13 residues long. V lost 0 bases and J 6 bases, leaving 8 bases between the germline ends. CDR1 is SGHVS and CDR2 is FNYEAQ in the germline V gene. CDR3 nucleotide sequence: TGTGCCAGCAGCTTAGCTACTAAACAGACCCAGTACTTC. Its protein is CASSLATKQTQYF.

The gene calls are TRBV27 and TRBJ2-7; D is uncertain. CDR3 length: 13 amino acids. The V and J ends lost 3 bases and 4 bases respectively, with 10 bases between them. Germline CDR1 is MNHEY and CDR2 is SMNVEV (reference sequence). The CDR3 here is CASSFLERYEQYF. CDR3 bases: TGTGCCAGCAGTTTCCTTGAACGATACGAGCAGTACTTC.

The chain has TRBV27 and TRBJ1-3, with TRBD1 identical over 11 bases. This CDR3 is 16 amino acids long. The ends lost 4 bases at V and 3 bases at J; junction bases unmatched: 5. Germline-derived CDR1 and CDR2 are MNHEY and SMNVEV (reference sequence). CDR3 residues: CASSSMGQGDGNTIYF. The CDR3 coding sequence is TGTGCCAGCAGTTCCATGGGACAGGGGGATGGAAACACCATATATTTT.

The table lists this clone with a count of one. The chain is built from TRBV11-3 and TRBJ2-2; 12 positions match TRBD2. CDR3 length: 19 amino acids. Germline assignment: CDR1 SGHNT and CDR2 YENEEA. V was pared by 0 bases and J by 2 bases, with 7 bases of the junction left unmatched. In nucleotides, the CDR3 is TGTGCCAGCAGCTTAGACCGAGGACTAGCGGGACCTAACACCGGGGAGCTGTTTTTT. Translated, it gives CASSLDRGLAGPNTGELFF.

V usage is TRBV30 and J usage is TRBJ1-5, with a weak D call TRBD1 (6 bases). The germline V gene has CDR1 GTSNPN and CDR2 SVGIG (reference sequence). This CDR3 has 14 residues. V was clipped by 2 bases and J by 4 bases, with 12 bases between them. This CDR3 is CAWSSPGENQPQHF. Here the CDR3 DNA reads TGTGCCTGGAGTAGTCCAGGGGAAAATCAGCCCCAGCATTTT. The complete variable domain, with remaining parts taken from reference TRBV30 and TRBJ1-5, reads SQTIHQWPATLVQPVGSPLSLECTVEGTSNPNLYWYRQAAGRGLQLLFYSVGIGQISSEVPQNLSASRPQDRQFILSSKKLLLSDSGFYLCAWSSPGENQPQHFGDGTRLSIL.

As for this clone: This specimen includes other DNA sequences encoding the same CDR3. The rearrangement links TRBV5-1 to TRBJ2-5; TRBD2 matches 11 bases. The CDR3 has 14 amino acids. V lost 4 bases, J lost 3 bases, and 2 bases stayed unmatched. From germline, CDR1 is SGHRS and CDR2 YFSETQ. CDR3 amino acids: CASSRGLAEETQYF. The CDR3 region has the DNA TGCGCCAGCAGCAGGGGACTAGCGGAAGAGACCCAGTACTTC.

This clone has a single count. The rearrangement links TRBV7-2 to TRBJ2-3; maybe TRBD2 (5 bases). The V and J ends lost 5 bases and 2 bases respectively, with 17 bases between them. This CDR3 spans 16 amino acids. Germline CDR1 SGHTA, CDR2 FQGNSA. CDR3 coding DNA: TGTGCCAGCAGCGGGAGACTGGTTTTTGTCACAGATACGCAGTATTTT. Amino acids: CASSGRLVFVTDTQYF.

CDR3 in amino acids: CASTKLGDSYEQYF. The CDR3 nucleotides are TGTGCCAGCACCAAGCTAGGCGACTCCTACGAGCAGTACTTC. The chain combines TRBV5-6 with TRBJ2-7; no definite D call. V lost 6 bases, J lost 0 bases, and 13 bases lay in between. CDR3 length: 14 amino acids. From germline, CDR1 is SGHDT and CDR2 YYEEEE.

This clone was observed a handful of times. This same CDR3 is encoded by further DNA sequences in the sample. Here the CDR3 DNA reads TGTGCCAGCAGTTTAGGGGGTGGCTACACCTTC. Protein: CASSLGGGYTF. This chain joins TRBV28 and TRBJ1-2, with D perhaps TRBD1 (5 bases). CDR3 length: 11 amino acids. Trimming took 2 bases from V and 7 from J, leaving 5 bases between them. Germline assignment: CDR1 MDHEN and CDR2 SYDVKM.

The chain links TRBV19 to TRBJ2-1; D not resolved. The CDR3 has 12 amino acids. The V end lost 6 bases, the J end lost 8 bases, and 11 bases lay between the germline ends. Per germline, CDR1 LNHDA and CDR2 SQIVND (reference sequence). In DNA form, the CDR3 reads TGTGCCAGTAGAGGATGGGAAGATGAGCAGTTCTTC. Encoded protein: CASRGWEDEQFF.

The rearrangement uses TRBV9 and TRBJ2-7; 7 nucleotides line up with TRBD1. Germline V gives CDR1 SGDLS, CDR2 YYNGEE. Trimming cost V 3 bases and J 2 bases; bases outside gene matches: 5. The CDR3 extends over 14 amino acids. DNA of the CDR3: TGTGCCAGCAGCGAAACCGGGACAGCCTACGAGCAGTACTTC. It codes for CASSETGTAYEQYF. Supplemented by reference TRBV9 and TRBJ2-7, the full variable domain reads DSGVTQTPKHLITATGQRVTLRCSPRSGDLSVYWYQQSLDQGLQFLIQYYNGEERAKGNILERFSAQQFPDLHSELNLSSLELGDSALYFCASSETGTAYEQYFGPGTRLTVT.

The chain is built from TRBV9 and TRBJ2-3; 7 nucleotides line up with TRBD2. Germline CDR1 and CDR2: SGDLS and YYNGEE. This CDR3 contains 15 residues. Trimming at V came to 0 bases and at J to 4 bases, leaving 5 bases not matched to a gene. In DNA form, the CDR3 reads TGTGCCAGCAGCGTAGGCGGGAGTACCGCAGATACGCAGTATTTT. It yields the protein CASSVGGSTADTQYF.

The rearrangement links TRBV4-3 to TRBJ1-1; 7 bases match TRBD1. Germline-derived CDR1 and CDR2 are LGHNA and YSLEER. Losses at the gene ends were 3 bases for V and 1 base for J; bases not matched to a gene: 5. The CDR3 has 15 amino acids. CDR3 sequence (DNA): TGCGCCAGCAGCCAGGGACAGTGGGGGAACACTGAAGCTTTCTTT. Translating it yields CASSQGQWGNTEAFF.

The rearrangement joins TRBV10-3 to TRBJ2-2; weak D call: TRBD2 (5 bases). Germline V gives CDR1 ENHRY, CDR2 SYGVKD. The germline V and J ends were trimmed by 4 bases and 5 bases, with 11 bases remaining between them. This CDR3 is built from 14 residues. The CDR3 DNA sequence: TGTGCCATCAGTGCCTCTGAGGGAACCGGGGAGCTGTTTTTT. This translates into CAISASEGTGELFF.

The chain joins TRBV5-1 to TRBJ2-2; a weak D match, TRBD2 (5 bases). V was shortened by 5 bases and J by 4 bases, with 18 bases between the two germline ends. The CDR3 length is 16 residues. Germline V gene data show CDR1 as SGHRS and CDR2 as YFSETQ. CDR3 region: CASRPSFESSTGELFF. CDR3 in DNA: TGCGCCAGCAGACCTAGCTTCGAATCGAGCACCGGGGAGCTGTTTTTT.

The genes are TRBV5-6 and TRBJ2-3; 12 bases map to TRBD2. Germline V gene data show CDR1 as SGHDT and CDR2 as YYEEEE. This CDR3 is built from 16 residues. Trimming at V came to 4 bases and at J to 2 bases, leaving 5 bases not matched to a gene. For the CDR3, the DNA is TGTGCCAGCAGCCCCGGACTAGCGGGGACCACAGATACGCAGTATTTT. Amino acids: CASSPGLAGTTDTQYF.

This chain connects TRBV30 to TRBJ2-5; D remains ambiguous. Trimming stripped 8 bases from V and 1 base from J, with 14 bases between. Germline CDR1 and CDR2: GTSNPN and SVGIG (reference sequence). The CDR3 extends over 13 amino acids. The CDR3 DNA follows: TGTGCCGGAGTCGGGCCCGGCCAAGAGACCCAGTACTTC. Translating gives CAGVGPGQETQYF.

The chain combines TRBV4-2 with TRBJ1-2; no definite D call. Trimming pared 0 bases from V and 4 bases from J, leaving 12 bases between. Germline assignment: CDR1 LGHNA and CDR2 YNFKEQ. The CDR3 runs 15 residues. Here the CDR3 DNA reads TGTGCCAGCAGCCAAGATCTTACGGGGAGCTATGGCTACACCTTC. Residues: CASSQDLTGSYGYTF.

The chain links TRBV25-1 to TRBJ1-5; D is perhaps TRBD1 (6 bases). The ends were cut back, 3 bases at V and 3 bases at J, with 12 bases in the middle. Per germline, CDR1 MGHDK and CDR2 SYGVNS. CDR3 length: 15 residues. In DNA, the CDR3 is TGTGCCAGCAGTGACACGAGGGGGAACAATCAGCCCCAGCATTTT. Its protein is CASSDTRGNNQPQHF. The variable domain in full, with the rest retrieved from reference TRBV25-1 and TRBJ1-5, is EADIYQTPRYLVIGTGKKITLECSQTMGHDKMYWYQQDPGMELHLIHYSYGVNSTEKGDLSSESTVSRIRTEHFPLTLESARPSHTSQYLCASSDTRGNNQPQHFGDGTRLSIL.